Shown below are 22 T cell receptor beta chains from a single sample sequenced in a study of T-cell reconstitution after alpha-beta-depleted transplantation in children. Unique molecular identifiers were incorporated during preparation of the TCRbeta library. One entry per CDR3 protein, called by TCRdb with MiXCR from the PCR reads. The sample consists of roughly 45,000 distinct CDR3 sequences, approximately 8.7% of them appearing once. Material: PBMCs, mostly from graft donor cells, obtained 60 days after TCRalphabeta/CD19-depleted stem cell transplant. These receptors all come from a male patient aged 2 to 10 who had a stem cell transplant for chronic granulomatous disease, so the T cells may come from the graft donor.

The chain recombines TRBV6-5 with TRBJ2-7; D perhaps matches TRBD1 (6 bases). Trimming removed 4 bases from V and 4 bases from J, with 17 bases in between. CDR1 MNHEY and CDR2 SVGAGI come from the germline V gene. This CDR3 is built from 15 residues. CDR3 coding DNA: TGTGCCAGCAGTTTGGGGGCCCAGGAATTTTACGAGCAGTACTTC. It yields the protein CASSLGAQEFYEQYF.

This clonotype appeared a few times. V is TRBV7-2 and J is TRBJ1-5, with 7 bases lining up with TRBD1. The J segment lost 0 bases and the V segment lost 0 bases, leaving 14 bases of the junction unmatched. The CDR3 has 20 residues. The germline V gene encodes CDR1 SGHTA and CDR2 FQGNSA. The CDR3 is CASSLALAPGGLISNQPQHF. CDR3 DNA: TGTGCCAGCAGCTTAGCGCTTGCCCCAGGGGGGCTGATTAGCAATCAGCCCCAGCATTTT. The full variable domain, completed using reference TRBV7-2 and TRBJ1-5, is GAGVSQSPSNKVTEKGKDVELRCDPISGHTALYWYRQSLGQGLEFLIYFQGNSAPDKSGLPSDRFSAERTGGSVSTLTIQRTQQEDSAVYLCASSLALAPGGLISNQPQHFGDGTRLSIL.

This clonotype has more than one count but fewer than ten. This sequence joins TRBV3-1 and TRBJ1-3; D is ambiguous. Germline loops: CDR1 LGHDT, CDR2 YNNKEL (reference sequence). The CDR3 spans 15 residues. V dropped 3 bases and J dropped 0 bases, with 9 bases sitting between them. The CDR3 is CASSQRVVSGNTIYF. In DNA, the CDR3 is TGTGCCAGCAGCCAGAGAGTAGTCTCTGGAAACACCATATATTTT.

There are many counts of this clonotype. This chain links TRBV20-1 with TRBJ2-1; TRBD2 agrees at 12 bases. CDR3 length: 15 residues. Germline V gives CDR1 DFQATT, CDR2 SNEGSKA (reference sequence). J was trimmed by 0 bases and V by 5 bases; bases with no gene match: 2. In DNA form, the CDR3 reads TGCAGTGCTGCGGGACTAGCGGGCTCCTACAATGAGCAGTTCTTC. Its protein product is CSAAGLAGSYNEQFF.

The chain uses TRBV24-1 and TRBJ1-2; a possible D gene is TRBD1 (5 bases). The CDR3 covers 14 residues. Between the trimmed V and J ends, which lost 4 bases and 8 bases, there was a span of 16 bases. Germline V gene data show CDR1 as KGHDR and CDR2 as SFDVKD. CDR3 loop: CATSDPGTVYGYTF. DNA of the CDR3: TGTGCCACCAGTGACCCCGGGACGGTGTACGGCTACACCTTC.

Worth noting for this clonotype: This may be a read error: a much more frequent sequence differs by one nucleotide. This is likely a read error, given that the CDR3 carries no conserved phenylalanine or tryptophan at its end. As DNA, the CDR3 is TGTGCCAGCACCCCGACAGGGTCCTACGAGCAGTACTTA. It specifies CASTPTGSYEQYL. The rearrangement links TRBV28 to TRBJ2-7, with 7 positions matching TRBD1. The V gene's germline CDR1 is MDHEN and CDR2 SYDVKM. The J segment lost 1 base and the V segment lost 7 bases, leaving 4 bases of the junction unmatched. CDR3 length: 13 amino acids.

The chain employs TRBV30 and TRBJ2-1; tentatively, D is TRBD1 (7 bases). Germline V gives CDR1 GTSNPN, CDR2 SVGIG (reference sequence). This CDR3 has 14 residues. Trimming took off 6 bases at V and 9 bases at J, with 21 bases between the two ends. CDR3 bases: TGTGCCTGCCAGAGAGGGGCGGGACAGACTGAGCAGTTCTTC. This codes for CACQRGAGQTEQFF.

This clonotype came up many times. The rearrangement joins TRBV14 to TRBJ2-2, with TRBD1 identical over 9 bases. Germline V gives CDR1 SGHDN, CDR2 FVKESK. This CDR3 comprises 16 residues. J gave up 5 bases and V 3 bases, and 7 bases lay outside the gene matches. The CDR3, as DNA: TGTGCCAGCAGCCATCTTAGACAGGGGGATACCGGGGAGCTGTTTTTT. Its translation is CASSHLRQGDTGELFF. Filled out from reference TRBV14 and TRBJ2-2, the complete variable domain reads EAGVTQFPSHSVIEKGQTVTLRCDPISGHDNLYWYRRVMGKEIKFLLHFVKESKQDESGMPNNRFLAERTGGTYSTLKVQPAELEDSGVYFCASSHLRQGDTGELFFGEGSRLTVL.

This clonotype was counted ten times or more. The gene calls are TRBV27 and TRBJ2-5; TRBD1 agrees at 7 bases. Germline V CDR1 and CDR2: MNHEY, SMNVEV (reference sequence). V dropped 5 bases and J dropped 5; count of bases not matched to a gene: 11. This CDR3 spans 15 amino acids. This chain's CDR3 is CASSQDRAQAETQYF. The DNA of the CDR3 is TGTGCCAGCAGTCAAGACAGGGCCCAAGCGGAGACCCAGTACTTC.

This clonotype was counted at least ten times. V is TRBV5-6 and J is TRBJ2-7; TRBD2 might be the D (6 bases). Germline CDR1 is SGHDT and CDR2 is YYEEEE. The CDR3 covers 13 residues. V was pared by 6 bases and J by 7 bases, with 17 bases between. In nucleotides, the CDR3 is TGTGCCAGCATCTCTAGGAGGGCCGGGGAGCAGTACTTC. Translation gives CASISRRAGEQYF.

This clonotype was seen ten or more times. V is TRBV12-3 or TRBV12-4 and J is TRBJ1-2; perhaps TRBD1 as D (5 bases). The CDR3 sequence is 11 residues long. Deletions cut 6 bases from V and 10 bases from J, with 12 bases between. DNA of the CDR3: TGTGCCAGCAGCCTATGGGGGAACTACACCTTC. Protein sequence: CASSLWGNYTF.

This clonotype came up many times. The chain recombines TRBV4-3 with TRBJ1-2, with D unclear. Trimming left V 4 bases short and J 0 bases short, with 6 bases between. CDR1 and CDR2 (germline): LGHNA, YSLEER. CDR3 length equals 13 residues. In DNA form, the CDR3 reads TGCGCCAGCAGCCGGGCGTCTAACTATGGCTACACCTTC. Protein sequence: CASSRASNYGYTF.

This clonotype came up many times. The chain couples TRBV5-5 to TRBJ2-6; D possibly corresponds to TRBD1 (6 bases). The length of the CDR3 is 15 residues. Germline V gene lookup returns CDR1 SGHKS and CDR2 YYEKEE (reference sequence). The V end lost 2 bases, the J end lost 2 bases, and 8 bases lay between the germline ends. CDR3 sequence (DNA): TGTGCCAGCAGCTTACAGGGTACTGGGGCCAACGTCCTGACTTTC. It codes for CASSLQGTGANVLTF.

At least ten counts were recorded for this clonotype. The chain combines TRBV7-3 with TRBJ2-7; perhaps TRBD1 as D (5 bases). Trimming shortened V by 1 base and J by 5 bases, and 9 bases separated the two germline ends. The CDR3 runs to 13 residues. Germline CDR1 is SGHTA and CDR2 is FQGTGA. The chain's CDR3 is CASSLMLGDEQYF. The CDR3 bases are TGTGCCAGCAGCTTAATGCTAGGGGACGAGCAGTACTTC.

The chain joins TRBV12-3 or TRBV12-4 to TRBJ2-7; perhaps TRBD2 as D (6 bases). The V end was cut by 1 base, the J end by 2 bases, with 6 bases between. This CDR3 has 13 amino acids. The CDR3 DNA follows: TGTGCCAGCAGTTTAGGGGAGGCCTACGAGCAGTACTTC. Its protein is CASSLGEAYEQYF.

This clonotype was counted many times. CDR3 protein: CASSQAGTSATYEQYF. The CDR3, as DNA: TGTGCCAGCAGCCAGGCCGGGACTAGCGCTACCTACGAGCAGTACTTC. The genes are TRBV3-1 and TRBJ2-7, with 10 bases lining up with TRBD2. Germline V lookup: CDR1 LGHDT, CDR2 YNNKEL (reference sequence). Losses at the gene ends were 3 bases for V and 2 bases for J; bases not matched to a gene: 7. This CDR3 has 16 amino acids.

This clonotype was counted ten times or more. The V gene is TRBV27, the J gene TRBJ1-4, with TRBD1 matching 10 bases. Germline V CDR1 and CDR2: MNHEY, SMNVEV (reference sequence). This CDR3 region has 22 residues. With 1 base clipped from V and 0 bases from J, the junction kept 17 bases outside the gene matches. The CDR3 nucleotides are TGTGCCAGCAGTTTATTGGGGTGGATAGGACAGGGGGACTATGCAACTAATGAAAAACTGTTTTTT. This codes for CASSLLGWIGQGDYATNEKLFF.

The chain has TRBV12-3 or TRBV12-4 and TRBJ2-1; 9 bases are shared with TRBD2. There are 22 residues in the CDR3. J was trimmed by 6 bases and V by 0 bases; bases with no gene match: 24. Here the CDR3 DNA reads TGTGCCAGCAGTTTAGCGCTGGTTGGAGGGGCTAGCGGGATGTGGCAGCCCAATGAGCAGTTCTTC. It is translated as CASSLALVGGASGMWQPNEQFF.

This chain links TRBV18 with TRBJ1-3; D is unclear. Germline V gene data show CDR1 as KGHSH and CDR2 as LQKENI. V gave up 1 base and J gave up 6 bases, with 25 bases separating them. There are 19 residues in the CDR3. As DNA, the CDR3 is TGTGCCAGCTCACCACTATCCCCAGGAGCCGAAAACGATTTAAACACCATATATTTT. It specifies CASSPLSPGAENDLNTIYF.

A remark on this clonotype: At one end the junction does not follow the germline gene, possibly because of a read error. The rearrangement links TRBV5-1 to TRBJ2-3, with D uncertain. CDR1 SGHRS and CDR2 YFSETQ come from the germline V gene. CDR3 length equals 15 residues. In DNA form, the CDR3 reads TGCGCCAGCAGCTTGACCCGTGGAGACACAGATACGCAGTTTTTT. This codes for CASSLTRGDTDTQFF.

This rearrangement joins TRBV20-1 to TRBJ2-2; 11 positions agree with TRBD2. The CDR3 has 15 residues. The germline CDR1 and CDR2 sequences are DFQATT and SNEGSKA (reference sequence). Trimming removed 5 bases from V and 6 bases from J; junction bases left unmatched: 8. CDR3 in DNA: TGCAGTGCTCCTCGACTAGCGGGGAGGTCCGGGGAGCTGTTTTTT. This gives the protein CSAPRLAGRSGELFF.

This clonotype was seen a handful of times. This chain links TRBV5-1 with TRBJ2-7; a weak D match, TRBD1 (6 bases). The CDR3 totals 14 residues. CDR1 is SGHRS, CDR2 YFSETQ, per germline. Trimming left V 0 bases short and J 0 bases short, with 7 bases between. The CDR3 DNA reads TGCGCCAGCAGCTTGGGCAGGGGCTCCTACGAGCAGTACTTC. It encodes CASSLGRGSYEQYF.